A selection of T cell receptor beta chains follows, all from one sample in a study of CD4 T cells in relation to SARS-CoV-2 and coronaviruses. TCRdb's table, derived via immunoSEQ multiplex PCR, lists solely in-frame clones and lacks some. This sample has some 69,000 clones, with around 93% found just once. Sequencing was carried out using naive CD4+ T cells from PBMCs. These receptors were collected from a human donor in good health. Each CDR3 is given with its conserved first and last residue. A D gene is named only where the DNA matches it firmly. Clone size is shown for a subset of rows, as once, few, many or a class of expanded clone.

abundance: NA
d_gene: NA
j_gene: TRBJ1-4
v_gene: TRBV6-5
CDR3aa: CASSYSGPATNEKLFF
CDR3nt: TGTGCCAGCAGTTACTCGGGCCCGGCAACTAATGAAAAACTGTTTTTT

abundance: NA
d_gene: TRBD1
j_gene: TRBJ1-2
v_gene: TRBV5-5
CDR3aa: CASSEGTVPGYTF
CDR3nt: TGTGCCAGCAGCGAAGGGACAGTTCCAGGCTACACCTTC

abundance: NA
d_gene: TRBD2
j_gene: TRBJ2-3
v_gene: TRBV10-1
CDR3aa: CASSDSGRAPITDTQYF
CDR3nt: TGCGCCAGCAGTGACAGCGGGAGGGCCCCGATAACAGATACGCAGTATTTT

abundance: NA
d_gene: NA
j_gene: TRBJ2-2
v_gene: TRBV5-8
CDR3aa: CASSRGWADTGELFF
CDR3nt: TGTGCCAGCAGCCGGGGGTGGGCGGACACCGGGGAGCTGTTTTTT

abundance: NA
d_gene: NA
j_gene: TRBJ2-1
v_gene: TRBV5-1
CDR3aa: CASSLEGPYEQFF
CDR3nt: TGCGCCAGCAGCTTGGAGGGACCCTATGAGCAGTTCTTC

abundance: NA
d_gene: NA
j_gene: TRBJ2-5
v_gene: TRBV25-1
CDR3aa: CASSENRISETQYF
CDR3nt: TGTGCCAGCAGTGAAAATAGGATTTCAGAGACCCAGTACTTC

abundance: few
d_gene: TRBD1
j_gene: TRBJ2-2
v_gene: TRBV24-1
CDR3aa: CATSDPGLPGQGAVGELFF
CDR3nt: TGTGCCACCAGTGATCCAGGATTACCGGGACAGGGGGCGGTCGGGGAGCTGTTTTTT

abundance: NA
d_gene: NA
j_gene: TRBJ1-2
v_gene: TRBV28
CDR3aa: CASSGPPGYTF
CDR3nt: TGTGCCAGCAGTGGCCCCCCGGGCTACACCTTC

abundance: NA
d_gene: NA
j_gene: TRBJ2-5
v_gene: TRBV29-1
CDR3aa: CSVAPAGKVQETQYF
CDR3nt: TGCAGCGTTGCACCGGCGGGTAAAGTTCAAGAGACCCAGTACTTC

abundance: NA
d_gene: NA
j_gene: TRBJ1-5
v_gene: TRBV28
CDR3aa: CASSLTHQPQHF
CDR3nt: TGTGCCAGCAGTCTAACCCATCAGCCCCAGCATTTT

abundance: NA
d_gene: NA
j_gene: TRBJ2-2
v_gene: TRBV7-9
CDR3aa: CASSLRGGRTGELFF
CDR3nt: TGTGCCAGCAGCTTGCGGGGAGGAAGAACCGGGGAGCTGTTTTTT

abundance: NA
d_gene: NA
j_gene: TRBJ1-2
v_gene: TRBV2
CDR3aa: CASSRDFNYGYTF
CDR3nt: TGTGCCAGCAGCCGGGACTTTAACTATGGCTACACCTTC

abundance: NA
d_gene: NA
j_gene: TRBJ1-6
v_gene: TRBV11-1
CDR3aa: CASSLEGGSPLHF
CDR3nt: TGTGCCAGCAGCTTAGAGGGGGGATCACCCCTCCACTTT